The 9 T cell receptor beta chains reported below all come from one sample, sequenced in a study of blood T cells in healthy people across ages. A second PCR, run for roughly 7 to 12 cycles, used a sample-barcoded 5' primer plus a J-beta primer mix. TCRdb re-called the 5' RACE reads through MiXCR, storing one row per CDR3 protein. The profile covers 1.2 million to 1.5 million distinct CDR3 sequences, with around 59% appearing a single time and roughly 7% taken by the ten largest. Source material: blood. Receptors originate from a man aged 18 to 30 in good health.

The rearrangement joins TRBV4-2 to TRBJ1-5, with TRBD1 as a possible D gene (5 bases). V was trimmed by 1 base and J by 2 bases, leaving 21 bases between them. The germline V gene encodes CDR1 LGHNA and CDR2 YNFKEQ. This CDR3 region has 19 residues. In nucleotides, the CDR3 is TGTGCCAGCAGCCAAGGTTGTAACAGGCGGGTTTGTGGCAATCAGCCCCAGCATTTT. This translates into CASSQGCNRRVCGNQPQHF.

At least ten counts were recorded for this clonotype. The rearrangement joins TRBV24-1 to TRBJ1-5, with 7 positions matching TRBD1. In germline, CDR1 is KGHDR, CDR2 SFDVKD. With 8 bases clipped from V and 4 bases from J, the junction kept 13 bases outside the gene matches. This CDR3 is built from 16 residues. The CDR3 reads CATIETGTQANQPQHF. The CDR3 DNA sequence: TGTGCCACCATCGAGACAGGGACCCAAGCAAATCAGCCCCAGCATTTT.

The genes are TRBV7-8 and TRBJ2-3; 15 bases fit TRBD2. This CDR3 comprises 16 residues. Germline V CDR1 and CDR2: SGHVS, FQNEAQ. V lost 5 bases, J lost 4 bases, and 4 bases stayed unmatched. CDR3 coding DNA: TGTGCCAGCAGCACTGGGACTAGCGGGGGGTCAGATACGCAGTATTTT. Its translation: CASSTGTSGGSDTQYF.

The V call is TRBV2, the J call TRBJ2-3; weak D call: TRBD2 (5 bases). Germline lookup yields CDR1 SNHLY and CDR2 FYNNEI. V lost 5 bases and J lost 2, with 14 bases in between. There are 15 residues in the CDR3. CDR3 nucleotides: TGTGCCAGCAGTTCCGAAGCGGAACACACAGATACGCAGTATTTT. Protein sequence: CASSSEAEHTDTQYF.

J is TRBJ2-3 and V is TRBV6-5; 8 bases match TRBD1. The CDR3 runs to 15 residues. Germline lookup yields CDR1 MNHEY and CDR2 SVGAGI. After removal of 4 bases from V and 3 bases from J, the junction contained 6 bases not matched to a gene. CDR3 sequence (DNA): TGTGCCAGCAGTTGGACAGGGAAACTAACAGATACGCAGTATTTT. Protein sequence: CASSWTGKLTDTQYF.

The chain couples TRBV29-1 to TRBJ1-1; D gene uncertain. V lost 6 bases and J 3 bases, leaving 8 bases between the germline ends. The CDR3 sequence is 11 residues long. The germline gives CDR1 SQVTM, CDR2 ANQGSEA. Here the CDR3 DNA reads TGCAGCGTCGAGAAATACACTGAAGCTTTCTTT. It encodes CSVEKYTEAFF. The full variable domain, in which reference TRBV29-1 and TRBJ1-1 provide the parts outside the CDR3, is SAVISQKPSRDICQRGTSLTIQCQVDSQVTMMFWYRQQPGQSLTLIATANQGSEATYESGFVIDKFPISRPNLTFSTLTVSNMSPEDSSIYLCSVEKYTEAFFGQGTRLTVV.

V gene TRBV12-5 combines with J gene TRBJ2-1, with D possibly called TRBD1 or TRBD2 (6 bases each). The CDR3 spans 17 residues. CDR1 LGHNT and CDR2 FRNRAP come from the germline V gene. Between the trimmed V and J ends, which lost 7 bases and 0 bases, there was a span of 19 bases. CDR3 nucleotide sequence: TGTGCTAGTGTCGAGGGGGGCAGTTCCCTCTCCTACAATGAGCAGTTCTTC. It is translated as CASVEGGSSLSYNEQFF. Full variable domain (remainder filled in from reference TRBV12-5 and TRBJ2-1): DARVTQTPRHKVTEMGQEVTMRCQPILGHNTVFWYRQTMMQGLELLAYFRNRAPLDDSGMPKDRFSAEMPDATLATLKIQPSEPRDSAVYFCASVEGGSSLSYNEQFFGPGTRLTVL.

This clonotype was seen only a few times. The chain carries TRBV5-1 and TRBJ2-7; D unresolved. The CDR3 has 15 residues. Germline V gene sequence: CDR1 SGHRS, CDR2 YFSETQ. Trimming stripped 4 bases from V and 2 bases from J, with 16 bases between. The CDR3 DNA follows: TGCGCCAGCAGCCTAAACACCGGGTCCACCTACGAGCAGTACTTC. It specifies CASSLNTGSTYEQYF.

The J gene is TRBJ2-7, the V gene TRBV29-1, with D perhaps matching TRBD2 (7 bases). V gave up 5 bases and J gave up 6 bases, with 20 bases separating them. This CDR3 comprises 14 residues. Germline CDR1 reads SQVTM; CDR2 reads ANQGSEA. The CDR3 sequence: CSVTKQGRGGEQYF. The CDR3 DNA follows: TGCAGCGTTACAAAACAGGGCCGCGGGGGCGAGCAGTACTTC.